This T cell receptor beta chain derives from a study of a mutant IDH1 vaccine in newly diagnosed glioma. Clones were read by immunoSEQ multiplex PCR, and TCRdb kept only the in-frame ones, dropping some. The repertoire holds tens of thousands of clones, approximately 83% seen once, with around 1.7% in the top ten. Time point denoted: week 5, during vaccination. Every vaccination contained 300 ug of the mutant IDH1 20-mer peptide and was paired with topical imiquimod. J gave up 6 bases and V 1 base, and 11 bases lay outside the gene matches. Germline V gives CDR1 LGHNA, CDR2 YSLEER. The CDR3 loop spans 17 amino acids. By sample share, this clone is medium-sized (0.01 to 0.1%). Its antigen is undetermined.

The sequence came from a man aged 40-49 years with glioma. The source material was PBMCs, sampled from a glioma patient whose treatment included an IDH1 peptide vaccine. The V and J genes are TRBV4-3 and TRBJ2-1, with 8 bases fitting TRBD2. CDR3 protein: CASSQGPGGNLGNEQFF. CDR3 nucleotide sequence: TGCGCCAGCAGCCAAGGACCGGGAGGGAACCTGGGCAATGAGCAGTTCTTC.